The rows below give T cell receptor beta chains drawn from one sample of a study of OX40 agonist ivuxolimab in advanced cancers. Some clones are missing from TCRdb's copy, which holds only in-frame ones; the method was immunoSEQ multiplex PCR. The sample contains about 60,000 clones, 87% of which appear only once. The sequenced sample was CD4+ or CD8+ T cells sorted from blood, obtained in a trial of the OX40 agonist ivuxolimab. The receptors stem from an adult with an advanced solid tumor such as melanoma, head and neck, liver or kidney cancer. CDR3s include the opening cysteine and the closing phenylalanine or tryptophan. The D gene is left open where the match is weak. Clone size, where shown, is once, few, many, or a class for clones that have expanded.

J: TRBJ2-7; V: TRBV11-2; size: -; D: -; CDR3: CASSSTLTGPSSYEQYF; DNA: TGTGCCAGCAGCTCTACCTTGACAGGCCCCAGCTCCTACGAGCAGTACTTC
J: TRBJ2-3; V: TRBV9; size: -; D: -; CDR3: CASSGTMINTDTQYF; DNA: TGTGCCAGCAGCGGCACCATGATTAACACAGATACGCAGTATTTT
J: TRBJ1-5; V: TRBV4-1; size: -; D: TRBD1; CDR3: CASSQVGGGQPQHF; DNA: TGCGCCAGCAGCCAAGTAGGGGGCGGTCAGCCCCAGCATTTT
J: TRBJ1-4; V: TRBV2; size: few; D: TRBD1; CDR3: CASRVLGQLNEKLFF; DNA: TGTGCCAGTCGGGTTTTGGGACAGTTAAATGAAAAACTGTTTTTT
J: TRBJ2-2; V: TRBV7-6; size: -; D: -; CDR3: CATRRAGKNTGELFF; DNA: TGTGCCACTCGGAGGGCAGGGAAAAACACCGGGGAGCTGTTTTTT
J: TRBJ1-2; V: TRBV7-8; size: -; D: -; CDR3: CASSKTLGQLDYGYTF; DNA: TGTGCCAGCAGCAAGACACTAGGACAGTTGGACTATGGCTACACCTTC
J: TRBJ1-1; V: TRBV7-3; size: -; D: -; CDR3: CASSPRRNTEAFF; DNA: TGTGCCAGCAGCCCCAGGAGGAACACTGAAGCTTTCTTT
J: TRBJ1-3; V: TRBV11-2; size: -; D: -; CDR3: CASSLTWGRGNTIYF; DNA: TGTGCCAGCAGCCTGACGTGGGGGAGAGGAAACACCATATATTTT
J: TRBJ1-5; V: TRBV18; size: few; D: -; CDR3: CASSPQGSSNQPQHF; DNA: TGTGCCAGCTCACCACAGGGGTCTAGCAATCAGCCCCAGCATTTT
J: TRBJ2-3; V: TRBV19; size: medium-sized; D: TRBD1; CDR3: CASSVGQGADTQYF; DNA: TGTGCCAGTAGTGTCGGACAGGGGGCAGATACGCAGTATTTT
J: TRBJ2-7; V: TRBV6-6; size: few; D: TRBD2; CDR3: CASTLAESYEQYF; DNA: TGTGCCAGTACACTAGCGGAGTCCTACGAGCAGTACTTC
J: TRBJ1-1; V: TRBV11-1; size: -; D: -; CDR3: CASSLEVYGTEAFF; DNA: TGTGCCAGCAGCTTAGAAGTATATGGCACTGAAGCTTTCTTT
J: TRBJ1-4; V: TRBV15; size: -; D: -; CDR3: CATSRRGAPNEKLFF; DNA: TGTGCCACCAGCAGGAGGGGCGCACCAAATGAAAAACTGTTTTTT
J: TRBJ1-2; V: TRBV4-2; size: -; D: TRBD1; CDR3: CASRAVGQGAVEGYTF; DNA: TGTGCCAGCAGGGCGGTCGGACAGGGGGCCGTGGAGGGCTACACCTTC
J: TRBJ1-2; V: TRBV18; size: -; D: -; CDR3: CASSLSGNYGYTF; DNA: TGTGCCAGCTCACTGTCAGGCAACTATGGCTACACCTTC
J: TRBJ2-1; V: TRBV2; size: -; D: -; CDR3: CASSNSGNEQFF; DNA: TGTGCCAGCAGTAATAGCGGCAATGAGCAGTTCTTC
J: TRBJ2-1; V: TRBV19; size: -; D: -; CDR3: CASTPRGTNNEQFF; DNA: TGTGCCAGTACCCCCAGAGGGACCAACAATGAGCAGTTCTTC
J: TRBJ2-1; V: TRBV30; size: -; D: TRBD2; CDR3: CAWRIAGVGNEQFF; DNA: TGTGCCTGGAGGATAGCGGGAGTCGGCAATGAGCAGTTCTTC
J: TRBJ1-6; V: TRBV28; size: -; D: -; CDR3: CATEDGLNSPLHF; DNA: TGTGCCACCGAAGACGGTCTTAATTCACCCCTCCACTTT
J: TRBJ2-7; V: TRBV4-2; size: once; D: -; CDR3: CASSQDLYEQYF; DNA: TGTGCCAGCAGCCAAGATCTCTACGAGCAGTACTTC
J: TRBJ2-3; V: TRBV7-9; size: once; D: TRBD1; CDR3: CASSFRGHADTQYF; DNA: TGTGCCAGCAGCTTCAGGGGGCACGCAGATACGCAGTATTTT
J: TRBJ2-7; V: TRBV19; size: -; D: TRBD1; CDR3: CASKISDRGAYEQYF; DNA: TGTGCCAGTAAGATCTCAGACAGGGGAGCCTACGAGCAGTACTTC
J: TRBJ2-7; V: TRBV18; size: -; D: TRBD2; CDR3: CASSPGLAGGPREQYF; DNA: TGTGCCAGCTCACCAGGACTAGCGGGAGGGCCCCGAGAGCAGTACTTC
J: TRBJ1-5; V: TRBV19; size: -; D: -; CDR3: CASRMGVGGNQPQHF; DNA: TGTGCCAGTAGGATGGGGGTGGGGGGCAATCAGCCCCAGCATTTT
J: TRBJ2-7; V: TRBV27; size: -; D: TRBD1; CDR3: CASSFGQGTYEQYF; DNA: TGTGCCAGCAGTTTTGGACAGGGGACCTACGAGCAGTACTTC
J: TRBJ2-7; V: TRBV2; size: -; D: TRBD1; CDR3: CASSEARSRGLGEQYF; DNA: TGTGCCAGCAGTGAAGCGCGGAGCAGGGGGCTCGGGGAGCAGTACTTC
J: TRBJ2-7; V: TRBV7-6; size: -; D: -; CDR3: CASSLGGYLDNSYEQYF; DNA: TGTGCCAGCAGCTTAGGAGGGTACTTGGACAACTCCTACGAGCAGTACTTC
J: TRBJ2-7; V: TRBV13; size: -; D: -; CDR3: CASSTRGEPEYF; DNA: TGTGCCAGCAGCACTCGGGGCGAGCCTGAGTACTTC
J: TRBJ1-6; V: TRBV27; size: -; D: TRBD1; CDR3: CASSLFISGTGDSPLHF; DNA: TGTGCCAGCAGTTTATTTATCTCTGGGACAGGAGACTCACCCCTCCACTTT
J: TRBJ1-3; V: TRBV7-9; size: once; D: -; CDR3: CASSLSRVLSGNTIYF; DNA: TGTGCCAGCAGCTTATCACGAGTGCTCTCTGGAAACACCATATATTTT
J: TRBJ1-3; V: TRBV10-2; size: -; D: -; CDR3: CASRGPISGNTIYF; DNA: TGCGCCAGCAGGGGGCCGATCTCTGGAAACACCATATATTTT
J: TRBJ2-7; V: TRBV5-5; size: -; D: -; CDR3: CASSLGGVPYEEQYF; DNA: TGTGCCAGCAGCTTGGGTGGGGTCCCCTACGAAGAGCAGTACTTC
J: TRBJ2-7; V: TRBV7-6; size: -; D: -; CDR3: CASSLGPSERYEQYF; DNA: TGTGCCAGCAGCTTGGGACCCAGCGAGAGATACGAGCAGTACTTC
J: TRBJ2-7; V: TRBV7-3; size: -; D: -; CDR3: CASSAGTDPYEQYF; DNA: TGTGCCAGCAGCGCCGGGACGGACCCCTACGAGCAGTACTTC
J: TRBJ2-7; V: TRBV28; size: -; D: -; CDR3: CASNRPGKDYEQYF; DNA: TGTGCCAGCAATCGTCCGGGGAAAGACTACGAGCAGTACTTC
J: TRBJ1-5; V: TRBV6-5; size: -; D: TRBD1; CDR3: CASSPSGGGNQPQHF; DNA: TGTGCCAGCAGTCCCTCAGGGGGCGGGAATCAGCCCCAGCATTTT
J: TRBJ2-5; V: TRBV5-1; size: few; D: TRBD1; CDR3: CASSLVAGGYQETQYF; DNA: TGCGCCAGCAGCTTGGTGGCAGGGGGTTACCAAGAGACCCAGTACTTC
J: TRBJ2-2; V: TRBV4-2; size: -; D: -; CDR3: CASGPPWTLTGELFF; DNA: TGTGCCAGCGGACCTCCCTGGACCCTCACCGGGGAGCTGTTTTTT
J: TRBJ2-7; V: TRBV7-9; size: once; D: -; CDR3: CASSLHYEQYF; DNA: TGTGCCAGCAGCCTTCACTACGAGCAGTACTTC
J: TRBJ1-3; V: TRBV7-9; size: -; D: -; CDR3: CASSLALSQSFSGNTIYF; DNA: TGTGCCAGCAGCTTAGCGTTATCCCAATCCTTCTCTGGAAACACCATATATTTT
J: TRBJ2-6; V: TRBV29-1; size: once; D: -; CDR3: CSVLGTSHSGANVLTF; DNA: TGCAGCGTTTTGGGGACATCACACTCTGGGGCCAACGTCCTGACTTTC
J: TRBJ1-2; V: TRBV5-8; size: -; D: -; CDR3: CASSLDSAGYYGYTF; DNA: TGTGCCAGCAGCTTGGACTCCGCTGGGTACTATGGCTACACCTTC
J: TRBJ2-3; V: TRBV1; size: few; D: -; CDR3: CTSSQSLGLAGGPGTDTQYF; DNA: TGCACCAGCAGCCAATCCCTTGGACTAGCGGGAGGGCCAGGCACAGATACGCAGTATTTT
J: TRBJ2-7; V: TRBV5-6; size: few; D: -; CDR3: CASSRRGLLGEQYF; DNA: TGTGCCAGCAGCCGACGTGGACTCTTAGGCGAGCAGTACTTC
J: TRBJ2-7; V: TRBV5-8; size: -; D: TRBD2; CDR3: CASRGTSGLYEQYF; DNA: TGTGCCAGCAGGGGGACTAGCGGCCTCTACGAGCAGTACTTC
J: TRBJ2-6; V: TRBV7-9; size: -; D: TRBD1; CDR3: CASSPRTGRTTGANVLTF; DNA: TGTGCCAGCAGCCCACGGACAGGGAGGACGACTGGGGCCAACGTCCTGACTTTC
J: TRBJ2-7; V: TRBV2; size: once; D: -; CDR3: CASSEGRALDYEQYF; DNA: TGTGCCAGCAGTGAAGGCCGTGCGTTAGACTACGAGCAGTACTTC
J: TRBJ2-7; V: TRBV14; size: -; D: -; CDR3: CASSQDQAGGLEQYF; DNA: TGTGCCAGCAGCCAAGATCAGGCCGGTGGGCTCGAGCAGTACTTC
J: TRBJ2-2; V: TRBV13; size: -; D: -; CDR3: CASSLGGRNTGELFF; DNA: TGTGCCAGCAGCTTGGGGGGCAGAAACACCGGGGAGCTGTTTTTT
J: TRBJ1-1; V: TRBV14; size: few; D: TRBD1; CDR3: CASSKRADRRNTEAFF; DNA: TGTGCCAGCAGCAAGAGAGCGGACAGGAGAAACACTGAAGCTTTCTTT
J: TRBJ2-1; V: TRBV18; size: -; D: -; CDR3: CASSPLGIVHNEQFF; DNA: TGTGCCAGCTCACCATTAGGGATCGTCCACAATGAGCAGTTCTTC
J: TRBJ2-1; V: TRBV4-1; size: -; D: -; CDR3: CASSQDRGGYYNEQFF; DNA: TGCGCCAGCAGCCAAGATCGAGGAGGGTATTACAATGAGCAGTTCTTC
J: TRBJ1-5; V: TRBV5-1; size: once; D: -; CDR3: CASSREGNSNQPQHF; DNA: TGCGCCAGCAGCAGAGAGGGTAATAGCAATCAGCCCCAGCATTTT
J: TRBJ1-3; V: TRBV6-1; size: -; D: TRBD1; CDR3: CASSERGQGGFRDTIYF; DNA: TGTGCCAGCAGTGAAAGGGGGCAGGGGGGCTTCCGGGACACCATATATTTT
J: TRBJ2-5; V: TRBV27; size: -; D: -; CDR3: CASRGRVTSGQETQYF; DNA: TGTGCCAGTAGGGGCAGGGTTACTAGTGGCCAAGAGACCCAGTACTTC
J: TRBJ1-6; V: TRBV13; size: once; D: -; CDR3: CASSLGQLNNSPLHF; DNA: TGTGCCAGCAGCTTAGGACAGCTAAATAATTCACCCCTCCACTTT
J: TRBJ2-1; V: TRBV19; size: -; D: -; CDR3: CASSKQGPHEQFF; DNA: TGTGCCAGTAGTAAGCAGGGGCCCCATGAGCAGTTCTTC
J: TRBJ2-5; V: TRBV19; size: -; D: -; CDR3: CASSSGGSQETQYF; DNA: TGTGCCAGTAGTAGCGGGGGCAGTCAAGAGACCCAGTACTTC
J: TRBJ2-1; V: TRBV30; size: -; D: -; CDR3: CAWSRSTRNTEQFF; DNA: TGTGCCTGGAGTCGGTCCACAAGAAACACTGAGCAGTTCTTC